This T cell receptor (beta chain) was documented in a study of shared clonotypes between healthy human individuals. The repertoire was sequenced with immunoSEQ multiplex PCR; TCRdb's copy has only in-frame clones and lacks some. Of a few million clones detected, 85% to 95% appear once; the ten largest clones hold more than 0.35%. This clone came up a few times. The antigen is undetermined. Germline V gives CDR1 GTSNPN, CDR2 SVGIG (reference sequence). Trimming left V 1 base short and J 8 bases short, with 21 bases between. The CDR3 covers 16 residues. General observations from the study: Few donors restricted represented genetic and exposure-history diversity.

The TCR originated in a man aged 18-30 years in good health. Some clones in this sample may be carry-over from other donors' samples. The chain recombines TRBV30 with TRBJ1-5; a possible D gene is TRBD1 (5 bases). The sequencing sample was made of naive CD4+ T cells from PBMCs. The subset here: CD45RA+ positively selected. CDR3 nucleotide sequence: TGTGCCTGGAGTGGCGGGACTTTCGGAAACTGGGAGCCCCAGCATTTT. Its translation: CAWSGGTFGNWEPQHF. The variable domain in full, with the rest retrieved from reference TRBV30 and TRBJ1-5, is SQTIHQWPATLVQPVGSPLSLECTVEGTSNPNLYWYRQAAGRGLQLLFYSVGIGQISSEVPQNLSASRPQDRQFILSSKKLLLSDSGFYLCAWSGGTFGNWEPQHFGDGTRLSIL.